These 14 T cell receptor beta chains were all obtained from the same sample, sequenced in a study of shared clonotypes between healthy human individuals. Clones were sequenced by immunoSEQ multiplex PCR, and TCRdb holds only the in-frame ones, with some missing. In the table there are under 1,100,000 clones, 78% of which are singletons. Specimen: memory CD4+ T cells from PBMCs. Indicated subset: CD45RA-negative fraction. The source is a man aged 18 to 30 in good health. Some clones in this sample may be carry-over from other donors' samples.

This clone occurred a few times. The chain uses TRBV19 and TRBJ1-1, with unresolved D. The germline V gene has CDR1 LNHDA and CDR2 SQIVND (reference sequence). V was shortened by 3 bases and J by 0 bases, with 5 bases between the two germline ends. This CDR3 is 13 amino acids long. The CDR3: CASSMNLNTEAFF. The CDR3 nucleotides read TGTGCCAGTAGTATGAACCTGAACACTGAAGCTTTCTTT. Filled out from reference TRBV19 and TRBJ1-1, the complete variable domain reads DGGITQSPKYLFRKEGQNVTLSCEQNLNHDAMYWYRQDPGQGLRLIYYSQIVNDFQKGDIAEGYSVSREKKESFPLTVTSAQKNPTAFYLCASSMNLNTEAFFGQGTRLTVV.

This clone was counted a single time. The V gene is TRBV6-1, the J gene TRBJ1-5; D is unclear. Germline V gene data show CDR1 as MNHNS and CDR2 as SASEGT. V lost 8 bases, J lost 11 bases, and 7 bases lay in between. The CDR3 contains 9 residues. The CDR3 reads CASVQAQHF. In DNA, the CDR3 is TGTGCCAGCGTCCAAGCCCAGCATTTT.

The chain's CDR3 is CASSSDSKNQPQHF. CDR3 in DNA: TGTGCCAGCAGCTCCGACAGCAAGAATCAGCCCCAGCATTTT. The chain combines TRBV28 with TRBJ1-5, with D maybe TRBD1 (5 bases). This CDR3 is 14 amino acids long. CDR1 MDHEN and CDR2 SYDVKM come from the germline V gene. The V end was cut by 6 bases, the J end by 4 bases, with 13 bases between.

This chain joins TRBV28 and TRBJ2-3; 9 bases map to TRBD2. Trimming at V came to 3 bases and at J to 4 bases, leaving 20 bases not matched to a gene. Looked up from germline, CDR1 is MDHEN and CDR2 is SYDVKM. The CDR3 has 20 residues. The CDR3 coding sequence is TGTGCCAGCAGTTTCTTTTGGGGTAGCGGGAGTGGGAACGGCGCAGATACGCAGTATTTT. Translated, it gives CASSFFWGSGSGNGADTQYF.

The chain links TRBV6-1 to TRBJ2-7; no definite D call. The V end was cut by 4 bases, the J end by 2 bases, with 15 bases between. Germline CDR1 MNHNS, CDR2 SASEGT. CDR3 length: 15 amino acids. The CDR3 loop reads CASSGPPVSTYEQYF. In nucleotides, the CDR3 is TGTGCCAGCAGTGGACCGCCGGTTTCGACCTACGAGCAGTACTTC.

The rearrangement links TRBV7-9 to TRBJ2-2; D unclear. CDR3 length equals 16 residues. V was cut by 5 bases and J by 2 bases, with 15 bases left in between. In germline, CDR1 is SEHNR, CDR2 FQNEAQ (reference sequence). CDR3 protein: CASSPYLSLNTGELFF. CDR3 nucleotides: TGTGCCAGCAGCCCCTACCTCTCGCTCAACACCGGGGAGCTGTTTTTT. Based on the CDR3 plus reference TRBV7-9 and TRBJ2-2, the full variable domain is DTGVSQNPRHKITKRGQNVTFRCDPISEHNRLYWYRQTLGQGPEFLTYFQNEAQLEKSRLLSDRFSAERPKGSFSTLEIQRTEQGDSAMYLCASSPYLSLNTGELFFGEGSRLTVL.

The DNA of the CDR3 is TGTGCCAGCAGCTTAACCGACAGAGCCCGAAACACCATATATTTT. Protein sequence: CASSLTDRARNTIYF. The rearrangement uses TRBV7-6 and TRBJ1-3; the D gene is possibly TRBD1 (5 bases). Germline CDR1 reads SGHVS; CDR2 reads FNYEAQ. The V end was cut by 2 bases, the J end by 5 bases, with 13 bases between. This CDR3 region has 15 residues.

Details on this clone: Within the sample, other DNA sequences also encode this same CDR3. This chain joins TRBV2 and TRBJ2-7; D is ambiguous. The CDR3 sequence is 12 residues long. Deletions cut 2 bases from V and 4 bases from J, with 6 bases between. In germline, CDR1 is SNHLY, CDR2 FYNNEI. The CDR3 region has the DNA TGTGCCAGCAGTGAATTTGGGTACGAGCAGTACTTC. As protein: CASSEFGYEQYF.

The J gene is TRBJ2-1, the V gene TRBV7-2, with unresolved D. The V gene's germline CDR1 is SGHTA and CDR2 FQGNSA. Trimming removed 1 base at V and 2 bases at J, with 9 bases between. The CDR3 runs to 15 residues. The CDR3 bases are TGTGCCAGCAGCTTAGATTGGGGTACCTACAATGAGCAGTTCTTC. Translating gives CASSLDWGTYNEQFF.

The rearrangement joins TRBV19 to TRBJ2-1; the D is unclear. The CDR3 consists of 14 residues. Trimming cost V 6 bases and J 9 bases, with 18 bases left between them. Germline V gene sequence: CDR1 LNHDA, CDR2 SQIVND (reference sequence). The CDR3 region has the DNA TGTGCCAGTAGCAACCTCGCCCCCGAAGGTGAGCAGTTCTTC. It translates to CASSNLAPEGEQFF.

The chain combines TRBV9 with TRBJ2-1; 8 nucleotides agree with TRBD2. This CDR3 is 16 amino acids long. V lost 3 bases, J lost 5 bases, and 10 bases stayed unmatched. Per the germline V gene, CDR1 is SGDLS and CDR2 is YYNGEE. The CDR3 region has the DNA TGTGCCAGCAGCGACCCTCAAAGCGGGAGTCACAATGAGCAGTTCTTC. Residues: CASSDPQSGSHNEQFF. The variable domain in full, completed from reference TRBV9 and TRBJ2-1, reads DSGVTQTPKHLITATGQRVTLRCSPRSGDLSVYWYQQSLDQGLQFLIQYYNGEERAKGNILERFSAQQFPDLHSELNLSSLELGDSALYFCASSDPQSGSHNEQFFGPGTRLTVL.

The CDR3 here is CASSLGISTDTQYF. The DNA of the CDR3 is TGTGCCAGCAGCTTAGGTATTAGCACAGATACGCAGTATTTT. The V call is TRBV7-3, the J call TRBJ2-3, with D hard to call. The germline CDR1 and CDR2 sequences are SGHTA and FQGTGA. This CDR3 is built from 14 residues. Trimming took 2 bases from V and 0 from J, leaving 6 bases between them.

The chain is built from TRBV30 and TRBJ1-2; 9 bases align to TRBD1. This CDR3 comprises 13 residues. Germline V CDR1 and CDR2: GTSNPN, SVGIG (reference sequence). Trimming removed 4 bases from V and 5 bases from J; junction bases left unmatched: 5. CDR3 loop: CAWTRGTGYGYTF. The CDR3 DNA follows: TGTGCCTGGACCCGGGGGACAGGGTATGGCTACACCTTC.

This CDR3 is CASSPTGKAGELFF. DNA of the CDR3: TGCGCCAGCAGCCCAACCGGGAAGGCCGGGGAGCTGTTTTTT. The chain combines TRBV5-1 with TRBJ2-2; D may be TRBD2 (5 bases). This CDR3 spans 14 amino acids. Germline CDR1 is SGHRS and CDR2 is YFSETQ. V was pared by 4 bases and J by 6 bases, with 13 bases between.